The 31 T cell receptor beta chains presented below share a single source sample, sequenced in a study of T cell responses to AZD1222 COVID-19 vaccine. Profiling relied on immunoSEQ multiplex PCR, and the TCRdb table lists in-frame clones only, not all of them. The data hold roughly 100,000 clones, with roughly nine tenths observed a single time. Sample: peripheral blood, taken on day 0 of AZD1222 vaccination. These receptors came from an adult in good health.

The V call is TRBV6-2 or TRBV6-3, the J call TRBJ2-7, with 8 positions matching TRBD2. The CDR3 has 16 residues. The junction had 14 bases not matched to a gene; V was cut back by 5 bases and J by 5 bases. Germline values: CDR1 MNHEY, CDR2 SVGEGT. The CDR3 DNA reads TGTGCCAGCAGTCAACAGATAAGCGGGAGCCAGAACGAGCAGTACTTC. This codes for CASSQQISGSQNEQYF.

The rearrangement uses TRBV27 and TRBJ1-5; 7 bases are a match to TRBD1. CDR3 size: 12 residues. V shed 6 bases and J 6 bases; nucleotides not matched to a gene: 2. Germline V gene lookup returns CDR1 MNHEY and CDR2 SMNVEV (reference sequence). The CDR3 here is CASRTGAQPQHF. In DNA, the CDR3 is TGTGCCAGCAGAACAGGGGCTCAGCCCCAGCATTTT.

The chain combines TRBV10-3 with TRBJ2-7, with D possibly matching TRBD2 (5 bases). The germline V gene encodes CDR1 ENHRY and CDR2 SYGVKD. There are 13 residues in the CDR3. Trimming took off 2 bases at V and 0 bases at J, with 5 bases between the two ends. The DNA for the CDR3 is TGTGCCATCAGTGAGGGGAGCTCCTACGAGCAGTACTTC. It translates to CAISEGSSYEQYF.

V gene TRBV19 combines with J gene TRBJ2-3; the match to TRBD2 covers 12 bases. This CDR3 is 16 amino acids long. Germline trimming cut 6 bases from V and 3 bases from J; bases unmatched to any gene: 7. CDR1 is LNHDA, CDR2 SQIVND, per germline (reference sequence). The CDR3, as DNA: TGTGCCAGTAGGTCGACTAGCGGGAGTCTGACAGATACGCAGTATTTT. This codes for CASRSTSGSLTDTQYF.

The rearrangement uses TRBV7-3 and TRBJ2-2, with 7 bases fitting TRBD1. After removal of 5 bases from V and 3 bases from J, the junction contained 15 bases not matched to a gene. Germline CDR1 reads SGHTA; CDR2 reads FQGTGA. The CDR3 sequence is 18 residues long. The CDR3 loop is CASSLHEGARWDTGELFF. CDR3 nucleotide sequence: TGTGCCAGCAGCCTACACGAGGGGGCCCGGTGGGACACCGGGGAGCTGTTTTTT.

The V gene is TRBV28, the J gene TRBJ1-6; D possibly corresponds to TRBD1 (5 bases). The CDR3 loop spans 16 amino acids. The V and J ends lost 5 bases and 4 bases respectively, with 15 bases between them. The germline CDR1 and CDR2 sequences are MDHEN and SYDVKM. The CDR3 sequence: CASSQGGGVYNSPLHF. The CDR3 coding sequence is TGTGCCAGCAGTCAGGGAGGAGGGGTTTATAATTCACCCCTCCACTTT.

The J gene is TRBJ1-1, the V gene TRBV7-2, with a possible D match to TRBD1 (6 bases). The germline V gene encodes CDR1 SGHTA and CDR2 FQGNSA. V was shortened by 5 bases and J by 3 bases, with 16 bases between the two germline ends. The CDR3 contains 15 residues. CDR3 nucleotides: TGTGCCAGCAGCCCCGACCGGGGGGGCGACACTGAAGCTTTCTTT. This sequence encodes CASSPDRGGDTEAFF. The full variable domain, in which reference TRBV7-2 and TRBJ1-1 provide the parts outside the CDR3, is GAGVSQSPSNKVTEKGKDVELRCDPISGHTALYWYRQSLGQGLEFLIYFQGNSAPDKSGLPSDRFSAERTGGSVSTLTIQRTQQEDSAVYLCASSPDRGGDTEAFFGQGTRLTVV.

CDR3 residues: CATTQGGTEAFF. DNA for the CDR3: TGTGCCACGACCCAGGGTGGGACTGAAGCTTTCTTT. The J gene is TRBJ1-1, the V gene TRBV28; a weak D match, TRBD1 (5 bases). This CDR3 comprises 12 residues. V lost 10 bases to trimming and J lost 5 bases, with 14 bases between them. Germline CDR1 and CDR2: MDHEN and SYDVKM.

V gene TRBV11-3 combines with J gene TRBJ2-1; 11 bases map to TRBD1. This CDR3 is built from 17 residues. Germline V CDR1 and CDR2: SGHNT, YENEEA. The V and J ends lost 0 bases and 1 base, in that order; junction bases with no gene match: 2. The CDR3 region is CASSLEGTGGSYNEQFF. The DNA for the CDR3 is TGTGCCAGCAGCTTAGAGGGGACAGGGGGTTCCTACAATGAGCAGTTCTTC.

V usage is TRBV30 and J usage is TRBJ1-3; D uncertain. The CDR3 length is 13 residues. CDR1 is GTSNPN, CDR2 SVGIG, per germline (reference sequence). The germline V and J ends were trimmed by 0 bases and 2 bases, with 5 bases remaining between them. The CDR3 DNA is TGTGCCTGGAGTGTACTCACTGGAAACACCATATATTTT. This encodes CAWSVLTGNTIYF.

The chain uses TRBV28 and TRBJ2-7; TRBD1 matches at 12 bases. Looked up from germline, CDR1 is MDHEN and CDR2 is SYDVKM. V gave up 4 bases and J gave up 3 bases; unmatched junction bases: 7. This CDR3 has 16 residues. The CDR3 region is CASSSSRDRGHYEQYF. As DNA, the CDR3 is TGTGCCAGCAGTTCCTCCCGGGACAGGGGGCACTACGAGCAGTACTTC.

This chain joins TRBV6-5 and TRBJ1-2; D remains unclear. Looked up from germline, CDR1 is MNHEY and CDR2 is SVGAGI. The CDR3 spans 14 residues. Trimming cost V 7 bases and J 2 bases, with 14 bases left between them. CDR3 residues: CASTLRPPNYGYTF. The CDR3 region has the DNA TGTGCCAGCACACTTCGCCCGCCGAACTATGGCTACACCTTC.

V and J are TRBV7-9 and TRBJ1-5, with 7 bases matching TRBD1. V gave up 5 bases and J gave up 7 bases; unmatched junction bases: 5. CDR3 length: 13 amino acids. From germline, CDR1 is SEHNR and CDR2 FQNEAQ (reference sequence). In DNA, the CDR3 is TGTGCCAGCAGCCCCGGCAGGGGGCAGCCCCAGCATTTT. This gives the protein CASSPGRGQPQHF.

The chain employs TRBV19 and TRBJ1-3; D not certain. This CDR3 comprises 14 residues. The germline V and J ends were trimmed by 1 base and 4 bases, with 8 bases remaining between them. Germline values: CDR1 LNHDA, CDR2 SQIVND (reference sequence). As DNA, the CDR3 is TGTGCCAGTAGTATAGCTGGATCGGGAAACACCATATATTTT. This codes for CASSIAGSGNTIYF.

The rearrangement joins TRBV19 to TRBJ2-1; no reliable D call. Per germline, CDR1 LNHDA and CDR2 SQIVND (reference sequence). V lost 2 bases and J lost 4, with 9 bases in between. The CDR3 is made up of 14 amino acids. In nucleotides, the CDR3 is TGTGCCAGTAGTATATCGAGTTCGTACAATGAGCAGTTCTTC. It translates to CASSISSSYNEQFF.

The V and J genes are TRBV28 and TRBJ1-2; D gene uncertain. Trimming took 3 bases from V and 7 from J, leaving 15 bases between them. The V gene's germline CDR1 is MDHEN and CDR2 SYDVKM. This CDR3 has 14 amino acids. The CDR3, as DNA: TGTGCCAGCAGTTTGGGCCCGGCTGGGATTGGCTACACCTTC. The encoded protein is CASSLGPAGIGYTF.

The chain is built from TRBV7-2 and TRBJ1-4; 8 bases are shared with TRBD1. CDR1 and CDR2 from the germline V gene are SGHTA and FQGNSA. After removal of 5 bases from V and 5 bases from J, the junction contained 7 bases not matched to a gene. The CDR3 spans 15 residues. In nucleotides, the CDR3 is TGTGCCAGCAGCGAGCGGGGGACAGGAAATGAAAAACTGTTTTTT. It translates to CASSERGTGNEKLFF. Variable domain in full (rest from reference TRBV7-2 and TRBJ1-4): GAGVSQSPSNKVTEKGKDVELRCDPISGHTALYWYRQSLGQGLEFLIYFQGNSAPDKSGLPSDRFSAERTGGSVSTLTIQRTQQEDSAVYLCASSERGTGNEKLFFGSGTQLSVL.

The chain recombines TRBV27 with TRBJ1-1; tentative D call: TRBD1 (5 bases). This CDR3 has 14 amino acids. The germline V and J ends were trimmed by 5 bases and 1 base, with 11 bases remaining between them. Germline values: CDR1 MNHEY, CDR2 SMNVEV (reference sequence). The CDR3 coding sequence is TGTGCCAGCAGTCCTTTTCAGGGGAACACTGAAGCTTTCTTT. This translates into CASSPFQGNTEAFF.

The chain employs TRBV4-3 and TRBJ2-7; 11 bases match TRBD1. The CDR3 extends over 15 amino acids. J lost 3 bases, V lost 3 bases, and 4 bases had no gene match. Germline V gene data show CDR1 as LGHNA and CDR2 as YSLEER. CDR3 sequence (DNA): TGCGCCAGCAGCCACCGGACAGGGGGCAACTACGAGCAGTACTTC. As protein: CASSHRTGGNYEQYF.

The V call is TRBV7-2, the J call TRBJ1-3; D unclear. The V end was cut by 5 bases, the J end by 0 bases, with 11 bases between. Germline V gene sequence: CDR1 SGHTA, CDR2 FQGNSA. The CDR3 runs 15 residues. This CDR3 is CASSTQQYSGNTIYF. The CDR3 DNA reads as TGTGCCAGCAGCACTCAACAGTACTCTGGAAACACCATATATTTT.

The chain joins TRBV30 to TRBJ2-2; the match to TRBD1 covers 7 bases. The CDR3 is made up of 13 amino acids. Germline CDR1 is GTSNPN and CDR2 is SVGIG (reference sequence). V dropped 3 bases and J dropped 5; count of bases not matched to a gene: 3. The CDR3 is CAWSPTGTGELFF. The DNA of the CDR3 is TGTGCCTGGAGCCCGACAGGGACCGGGGAGCTGTTTTTT.

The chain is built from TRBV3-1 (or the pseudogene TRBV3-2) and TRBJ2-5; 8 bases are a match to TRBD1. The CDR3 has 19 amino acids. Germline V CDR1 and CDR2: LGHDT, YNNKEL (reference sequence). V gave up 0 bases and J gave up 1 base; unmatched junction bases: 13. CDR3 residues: CASSQEPTGGFFGQETQYF. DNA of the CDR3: TGTGCCAGCAGCCAAGAGCCCACAGGGGGTTTCTTTGGCCAAGAGACCCAGTACTTC.

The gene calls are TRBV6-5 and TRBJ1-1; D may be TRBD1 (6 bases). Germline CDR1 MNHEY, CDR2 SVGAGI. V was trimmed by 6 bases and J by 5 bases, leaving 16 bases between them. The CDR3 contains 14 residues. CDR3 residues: CASSRGQGWTEAFF. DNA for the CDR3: TGTGCCAGCAGCAGGGGTCAGGGGTGGACTGAAGCTTTCTTT.

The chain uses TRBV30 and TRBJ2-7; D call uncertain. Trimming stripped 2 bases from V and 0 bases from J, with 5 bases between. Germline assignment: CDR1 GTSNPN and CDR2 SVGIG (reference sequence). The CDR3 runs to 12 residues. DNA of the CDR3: TGTGCCTGGAGTTTGGCCTCCTACGAGCAGTACTTC. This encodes CAWSLASYEQYF.

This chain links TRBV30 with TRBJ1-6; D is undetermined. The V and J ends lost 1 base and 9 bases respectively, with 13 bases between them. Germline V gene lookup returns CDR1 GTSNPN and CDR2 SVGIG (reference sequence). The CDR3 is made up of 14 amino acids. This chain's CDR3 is CAWSERRPSSPLHF. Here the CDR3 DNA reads TGTGCCTGGAGTGAGAGAAGGCCTTCTTCACCCCTCCACTTT.

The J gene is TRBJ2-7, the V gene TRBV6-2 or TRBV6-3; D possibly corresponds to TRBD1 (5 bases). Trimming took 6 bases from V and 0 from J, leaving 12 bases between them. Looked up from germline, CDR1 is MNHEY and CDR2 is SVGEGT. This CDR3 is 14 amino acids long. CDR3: CASSWTKSSYEQYF. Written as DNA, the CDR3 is TGTGCCAGCAGCTGGACAAAGAGCTCCTACGAGCAGTACTTC.

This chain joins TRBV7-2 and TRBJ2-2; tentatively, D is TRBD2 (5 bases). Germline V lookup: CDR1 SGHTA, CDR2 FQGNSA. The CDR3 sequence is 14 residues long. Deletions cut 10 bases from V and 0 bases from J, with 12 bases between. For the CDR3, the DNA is TGTGCCACCTCGACTACAACGAACACCGGGGAGCTGTTTTTT. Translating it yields CATSTTTNTGELFF.

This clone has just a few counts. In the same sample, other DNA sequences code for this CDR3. Here the CDR3 reads CASSSQGGGNTEAFF. CDR3 bases: TGCGCCAGCAGCTCGCAGGGGGGCGGGAACACTGAAGCTTTCTTT. The chain carries TRBV5-1 and TRBJ1-1, with 7 nucleotides matching TRBD1. CDR3 length: 15 residues. Germline lookup yields CDR1 SGHRS and CDR2 YFSETQ. J lost 1 base, V lost 3 bases, and 6 bases had no gene match.

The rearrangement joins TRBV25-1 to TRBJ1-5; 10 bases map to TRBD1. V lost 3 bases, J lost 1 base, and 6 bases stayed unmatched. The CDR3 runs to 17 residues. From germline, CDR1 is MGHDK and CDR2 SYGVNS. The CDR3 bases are TGTGCCAGCAGTGACCCGGGACAGGGGTACAGCAATCAGCCCCAGCATTTT. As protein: CASSDPGQGYSNQPQHF. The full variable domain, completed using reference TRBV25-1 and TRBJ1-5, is EADIYQTPRYLVIGTGKKITLECSQTMGHDKMYWYQQDPGMELHLIHYSYGVNSTEKGDLSSESTVSRIRTEHFPLTLESARPSHTSQYLCASSDPGQGYSNQPQHFGDGTRLSIL.

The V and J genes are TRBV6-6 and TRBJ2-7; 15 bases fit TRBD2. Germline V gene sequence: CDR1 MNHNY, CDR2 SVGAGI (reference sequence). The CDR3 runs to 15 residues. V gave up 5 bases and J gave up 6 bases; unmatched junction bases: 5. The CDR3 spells CASSRTSGGVGEQYF. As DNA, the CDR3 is TGTGCCAGCAGTCGGACTAGCGGGGGGGTAGGCGAGCAGTACTTC.

CDR3 residues: CASSYTRDILNQPQHF. Here the CDR3 DNA reads TGTGCCAGCAGTTACACCCGGGACATTCTGAATCAGCCCCAGCATTTT. The chain joins TRBV6-2 or TRBV6-3 to TRBJ1-5, with a weak D call TRBD1 (6 bases). CDR3 length: 16 amino acids. V was cut by 2 bases and J by 4 bases, with 15 bases left in between. The germline V gene encodes CDR1 MNHEY and CDR2 SVGEGT.